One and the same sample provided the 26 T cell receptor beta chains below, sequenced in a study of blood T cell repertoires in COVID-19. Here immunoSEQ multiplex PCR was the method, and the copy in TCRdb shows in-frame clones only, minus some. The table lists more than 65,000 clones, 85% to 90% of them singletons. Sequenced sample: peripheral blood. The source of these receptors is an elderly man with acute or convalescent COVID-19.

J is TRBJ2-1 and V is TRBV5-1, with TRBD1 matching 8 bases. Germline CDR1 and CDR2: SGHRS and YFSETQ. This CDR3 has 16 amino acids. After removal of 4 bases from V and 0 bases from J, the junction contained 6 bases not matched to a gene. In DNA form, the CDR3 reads TGCGCCAGCAGCCCGGGACAGGAGAGCTCCTACAATGAGCAGTTCTTC. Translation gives CASSPGQESSYNEQFF.

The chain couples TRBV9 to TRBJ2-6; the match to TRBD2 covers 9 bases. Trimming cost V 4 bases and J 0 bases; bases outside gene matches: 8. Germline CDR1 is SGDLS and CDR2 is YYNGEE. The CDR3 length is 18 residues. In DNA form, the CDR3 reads TGTGCCAGCAGCTTACTTCTAGCGGGACCCTCTGGGGCCAACGTCCTGACTTTC. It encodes CASSLLLAGPSGANVLTF. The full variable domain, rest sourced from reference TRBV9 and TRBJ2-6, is DSGVTQTPKHLITATGQRVTLRCSPRSGDLSVYWYQQSLDQGLQFLIQYYNGEERAKGNILERFSAQQFPDLHSELNLSSLELGDSALYFCASSLLLAGPSGANVLTFGAGSRLTVL.

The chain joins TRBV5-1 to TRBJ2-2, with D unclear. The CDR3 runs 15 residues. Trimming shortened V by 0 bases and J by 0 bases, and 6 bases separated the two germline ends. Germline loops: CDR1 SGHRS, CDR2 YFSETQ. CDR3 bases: TGCGCCAGCAGCTTGGTAGCAGCGAACACCGGGGAGCTGTTTTTT. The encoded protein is CASSLVAANTGELFF.

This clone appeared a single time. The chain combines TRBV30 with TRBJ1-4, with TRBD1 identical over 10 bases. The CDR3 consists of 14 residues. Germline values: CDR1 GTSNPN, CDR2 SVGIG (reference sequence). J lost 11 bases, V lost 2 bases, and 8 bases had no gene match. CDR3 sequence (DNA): TGTGCCTGGAGTAAAGGACAGGGGGAGGGTAAACTGTTTTTT. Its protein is CAWSKGQGEGKLFF.

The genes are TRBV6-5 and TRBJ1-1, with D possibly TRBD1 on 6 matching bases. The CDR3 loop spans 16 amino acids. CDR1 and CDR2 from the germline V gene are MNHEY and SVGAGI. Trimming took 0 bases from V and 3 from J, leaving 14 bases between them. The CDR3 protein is CASSYSGGPGDTEAFF. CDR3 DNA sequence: TGTGCCAGCAGTTACTCCGGGGGGCCCGGGGACACTGAAGCTTTCTTT.

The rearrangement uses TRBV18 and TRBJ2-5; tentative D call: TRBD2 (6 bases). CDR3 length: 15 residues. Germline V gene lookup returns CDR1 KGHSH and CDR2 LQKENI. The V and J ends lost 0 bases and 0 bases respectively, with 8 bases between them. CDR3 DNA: TGTGCCAGCTCACCACCTGGGGGGTACCAAGAGACCCAGTACTTC. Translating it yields CASSPPGGYQETQYF.

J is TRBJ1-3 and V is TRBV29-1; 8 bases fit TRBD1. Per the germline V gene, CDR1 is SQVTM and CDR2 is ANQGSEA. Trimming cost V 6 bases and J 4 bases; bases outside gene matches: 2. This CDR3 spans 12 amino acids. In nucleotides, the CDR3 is TGCAGCGTATGGACAGGGGGAAACACCATATATTTT. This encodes CSVWTGGNTIYF.

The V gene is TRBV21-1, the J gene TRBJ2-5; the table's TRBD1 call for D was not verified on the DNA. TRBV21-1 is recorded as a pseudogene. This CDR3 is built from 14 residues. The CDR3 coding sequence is TGTGCCAGCAGCAAAGAGGGGCGGACGGAGACCCAGTACTTC. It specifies CASSKEGRTETQYF.

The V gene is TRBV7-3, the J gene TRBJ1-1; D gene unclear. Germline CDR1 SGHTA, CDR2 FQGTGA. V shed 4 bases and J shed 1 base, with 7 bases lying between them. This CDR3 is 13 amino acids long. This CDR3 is CASSSPPNTEAFF. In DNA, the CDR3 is TGTGCCAGCAGCTCTCCTCCGAACACTGAAGCTTTCTTT. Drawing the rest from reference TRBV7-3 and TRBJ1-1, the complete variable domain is GAGVSQTPSNKVTEKGKYVELRCDPISGHTALYWYRQSLGQGPEFLIYFQGTGAADDSGLPNDRFFAVRPEGSVSTLKIQRTERGDSAVYLCASSSPPNTEAFFGQGTRLTVV.

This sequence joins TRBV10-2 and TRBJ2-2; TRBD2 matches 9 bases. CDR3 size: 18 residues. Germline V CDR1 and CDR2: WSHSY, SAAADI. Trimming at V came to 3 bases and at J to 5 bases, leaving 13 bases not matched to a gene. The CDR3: CASSDPGAGGPRTGELFF. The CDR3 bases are TGCGCCAGCAGTGACCCGGGGGCGGGAGGGCCTCGGACCGGGGAGCTGTTTTTT.

The chain's CDR3 is CASGPGQGGGYEQYF. Here the CDR3 DNA reads TGTGCTAGTGGGCCTGGACAGGGCGGTGGCTACGAGCAGTACTTC. This rearrangement joins TRBV12-5 to TRBJ2-7; 8 bases match TRBD1. Germline assignment: CDR1 LGHNT and CDR2 FRNRAP. Trimming at V came to 6 bases and at J to 3 bases, leaving 10 bases not matched to a gene. The CDR3 covers 15 residues.

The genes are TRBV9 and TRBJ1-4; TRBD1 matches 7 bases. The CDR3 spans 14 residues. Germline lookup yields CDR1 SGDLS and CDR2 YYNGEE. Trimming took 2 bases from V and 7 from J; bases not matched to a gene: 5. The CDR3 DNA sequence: TGTGCCAGCAGCGTCAGGGGGTCCCCTGAAAAACTGTTTTTT. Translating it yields CASSVRGSPEKLFF.

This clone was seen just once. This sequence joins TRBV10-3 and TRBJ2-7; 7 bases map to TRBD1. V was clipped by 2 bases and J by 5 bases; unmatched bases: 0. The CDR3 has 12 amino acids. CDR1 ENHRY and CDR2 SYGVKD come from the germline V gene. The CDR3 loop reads CAISETGDEQYF. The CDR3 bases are TGTGCCATCAGTGAGACAGGGGACGAGCAGTACTTC.

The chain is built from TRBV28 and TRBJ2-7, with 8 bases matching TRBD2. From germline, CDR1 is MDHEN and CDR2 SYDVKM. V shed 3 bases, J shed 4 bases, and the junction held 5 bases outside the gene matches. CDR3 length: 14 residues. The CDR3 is CASSLSGGLYEQYF. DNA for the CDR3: TGTGCCAGCAGTTTGTCGGGGGGGCTTTACGAGCAGTACTTC.

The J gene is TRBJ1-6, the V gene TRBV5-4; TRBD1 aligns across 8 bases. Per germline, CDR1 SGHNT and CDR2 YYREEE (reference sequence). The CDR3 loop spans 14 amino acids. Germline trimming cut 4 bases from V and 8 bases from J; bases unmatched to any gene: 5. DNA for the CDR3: TGTGCCAGCAGCCCGGACAGGGTGGATTCACCCCTCCACTTT. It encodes CASSPDRVDSPLHF. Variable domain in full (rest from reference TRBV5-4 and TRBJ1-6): ETGVTQSPTHLIKTRGQQVTLRCSSQSGHNTVSWYQQALGQGPQFIFQYYREEENGRGNFPPRFSGLQFPNYSSELNVNALELDDSALYLCASSPDRVDSPLHFGNGTRLTVT.

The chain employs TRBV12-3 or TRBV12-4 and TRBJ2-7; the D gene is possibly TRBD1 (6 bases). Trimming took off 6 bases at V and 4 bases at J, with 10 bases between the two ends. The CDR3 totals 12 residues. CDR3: CASRPTGYEQYF. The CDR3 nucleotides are TGTGCCAGCAGGCCCACAGGGTACGAGCAGTACTTC.

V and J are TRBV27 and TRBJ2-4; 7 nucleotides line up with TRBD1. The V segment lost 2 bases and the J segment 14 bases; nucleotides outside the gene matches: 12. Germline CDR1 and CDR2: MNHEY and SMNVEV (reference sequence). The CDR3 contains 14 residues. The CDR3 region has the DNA TGTGCCAGCAGTTTAGCTAACGGAAGGGACAGTGAGTACTTC. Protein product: CASSLANGRDSEYF.

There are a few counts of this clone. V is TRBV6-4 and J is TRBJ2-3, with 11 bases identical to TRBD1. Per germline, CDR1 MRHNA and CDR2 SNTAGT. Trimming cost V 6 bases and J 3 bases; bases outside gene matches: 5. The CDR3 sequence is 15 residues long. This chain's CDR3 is CASSTGTGGTDTQYF. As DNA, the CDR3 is TGTGCCAGCAGCACCGGGACAGGGGGAACAGATACGCAGTATTTT.

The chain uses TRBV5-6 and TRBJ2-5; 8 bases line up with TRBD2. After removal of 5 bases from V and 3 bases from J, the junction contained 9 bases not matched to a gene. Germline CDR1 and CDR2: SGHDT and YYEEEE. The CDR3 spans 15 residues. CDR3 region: CASSLRAGVKETQYF. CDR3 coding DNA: TGTGCCAGCAGTCTTCGAGCGGGAGTGAAAGAGACCCAGTACTTC.

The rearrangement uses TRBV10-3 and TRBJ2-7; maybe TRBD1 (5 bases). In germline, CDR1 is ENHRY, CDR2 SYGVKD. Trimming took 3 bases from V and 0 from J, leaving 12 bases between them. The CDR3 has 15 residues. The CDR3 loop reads CAISEGDLSSYEQYF. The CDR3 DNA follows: TGTGCCATCAGTGAAGGGGATTTAAGCTCCTACGAGCAGTACTTC.

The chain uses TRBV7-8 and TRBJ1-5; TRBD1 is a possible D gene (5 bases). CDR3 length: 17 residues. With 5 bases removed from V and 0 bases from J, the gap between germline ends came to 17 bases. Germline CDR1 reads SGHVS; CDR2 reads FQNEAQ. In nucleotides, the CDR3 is TGTGCCAGCAGCATCCTGGGGGGGATGGATAGCAATCAGCCCCAGCATTTT. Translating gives CASSILGGMDSNQPQHF.

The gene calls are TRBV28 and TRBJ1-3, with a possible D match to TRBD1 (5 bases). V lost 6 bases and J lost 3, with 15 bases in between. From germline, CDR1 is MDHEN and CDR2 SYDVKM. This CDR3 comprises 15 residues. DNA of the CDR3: TGTGCCAGCAGCACGGTCAGGGAAAGTGGAAACACCATATATTTT. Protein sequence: CASSTVRESGNTIYF.

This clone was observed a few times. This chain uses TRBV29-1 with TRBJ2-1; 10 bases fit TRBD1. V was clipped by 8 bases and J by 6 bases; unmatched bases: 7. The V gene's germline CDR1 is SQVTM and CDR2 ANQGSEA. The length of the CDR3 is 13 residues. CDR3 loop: CSSSGQGINEQFF. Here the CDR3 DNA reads TGCAGCTCCTCGGGACAGGGGATCAATGAGCAGTTCTTC.

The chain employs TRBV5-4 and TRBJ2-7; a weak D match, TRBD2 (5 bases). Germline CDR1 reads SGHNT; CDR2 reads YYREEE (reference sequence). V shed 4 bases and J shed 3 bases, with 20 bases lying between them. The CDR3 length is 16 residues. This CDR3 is CASSTFEGSQGYEQYF. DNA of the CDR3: TGTGCCAGCAGCACTTTCGAGGGTAGTCAAGGCTACGAGCAGTACTTC.

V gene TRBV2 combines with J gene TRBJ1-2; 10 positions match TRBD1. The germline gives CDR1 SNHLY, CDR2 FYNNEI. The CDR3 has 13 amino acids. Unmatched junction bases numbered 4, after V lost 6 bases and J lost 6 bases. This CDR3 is CASRAGTGDGYTF. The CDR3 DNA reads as TGTGCCAGCAGGGCCGGGACAGGGGATGGCTACACCTTC.

The CDR3 loop is CASSPRGSYGYTF. The CDR3 nucleotides read TGTGCCAGTAGTCCCAGGGGGTCCTATGGCTACACCTTC. The V call is TRBV19, the J call TRBJ1-2; TRBD1 matches 7 bases. V lost 5 bases to trimming and J lost 4 bases; unmatched junction nucleotides: 4. The V gene's germline CDR1 is LNHDA and CDR2 SQIVND (reference sequence). CDR3 length equals 13 residues.